This entry is about one TCR beta chain. No antigen is known for it. The source of the sample is a study of blood T cells in healthy people across ages. Study findings and constraints: Unsorted PBMCs blocked a conclusive comparison of naive and antigen-experienced cells.

Germline V gene data show CDR1 as MRHNA and CDR2 as SNTAGT. The germline V and J ends were trimmed by 6 bases and 0 bases, with 17 bases remaining between them. CDR3 length: 16 residues. Next came a second PCR, run for about 6 to 12 cycles, which used a sample-barcoded 5' primer along with a J-beta primer mix. TCRdb ran MiXCR on the 5' RACE reads and lists one entry per CDR3 protein. The repertoire holds 1.5 million or so distinct CDR3 sequences, with approximately 42% as singletons. The V gene is TRBV6-4, the J gene TRBJ1-2; tentative D call: TRBD1 (6 bases). The sequence was obtained from a woman aged 18-29 years in good health. Sample: blood. The CDR3 DNA is TGTGCCAGCAGGCCAGATACAGGGCAGACTAACTATGGCTACACCTTC. Translating gives CASRPDTGQTNYGYTF.